One and the same sample provided the 23 T cell receptor beta chains below, sequenced in a study of T cell responses to AZD1222 COVID-19 vaccine. Profiled with immunoSEQ multiplex PCR; TCRdb holds only in-frame clones, not every one. The sample records more than 150,000 clones, approximately 92% being singletons. Specimen: peripheral blood, collected on day 0 of AZD1222 vaccination. These receptors were taken from an adult in good health.

V and J are TRBV9 and TRBJ1-1; D call uncertain. V lost 5 bases and J 6 bases, leaving 14 bases between the germline ends. The CDR3 covers 13 residues. Germline V gives CDR1 SGDLS, CDR2 YYNGEE. The CDR3 DNA reads as TGTGCCAGCAGGTGGGAAGACGGGTCTGAAGCTTTCTTT. Translated: CASRWEDGSEAFF.

The chain joins TRBV4-1 to TRBJ1-5; no reliable D call. Germline values: CDR1 MGHRA, CDR2 YSYEKL. CDR3 length equals 15 residues. Trimming took 2 bases from V and 1 from J, leaving 9 bases between them. The CDR3 reads CASSQTATSNQPQHF. The CDR3 coding sequence is TGCGCCAGCAGCCAAACCGCCACGAGCAATCAGCCCCAGCATTTT.

V and J are TRBV5-6 and TRBJ1-1; TRBD1 aligns across 7 bases. The CDR3 is 15 residues long. Germline values: CDR1 SGHDT, CDR2 YYEEEE. V was clipped by 6 bases and J by 10 bases; unmatched bases: 18. This chain's CDR3 is CASTSDRRSRGVAFF. The CDR3 region has the DNA TGTGCCAGCACCTCGGACAGGCGCTCAAGGGGAGTAGCTTTCTTT. The full variable domain, completed using reference TRBV5-6 and TRBJ1-1, is DAGVTQSPTHLIKTRGQQVTLRCSPKSGHDTVSWYQQALGQGPQFIFQYYEEEERQRGNFPDRFSGHQFPNYSSELNVNALLLGDSALYLCASTSDRRSRGVAFFGQGTRLTVV.

V gene TRBV24-1 combines with J gene TRBJ1-2; the match to TRBD1 covers 8 bases. V was clipped by 4 bases and J by 7 bases; unmatched bases: 10. The length of the CDR3 is 15 residues. The germline CDR1 and CDR2 sequences are KGHDR and SFDVKD. CDR3 protein: CATSDTVGQGSGYTF. In DNA, the CDR3 is TGTGCCACCAGTGACACTGTTGGACAGGGAAGTGGCTACACCTTC.

The chain joins TRBV18 to TRBJ2-4, with a weak D call TRBD2 (6 bases). V gave up 3 bases and J gave up 8 bases, with 14 bases separating them. Germline CDR1 reads KGHSH; CDR2 reads LQKENI. This CDR3 contains 14 residues. The CDR3 region has the DNA TGTGCCAGCTCACCTGGGGGAGGTCAATACATTCAGTACTTC. Amino acid sequence: CASSPGGGQYIQYF.

A word on this clone: Sequence at one end of the junction differs from germline and may be a read error. The chain uses TRBV28 and TRBJ1-1; no firm D call. The germline V gene has CDR1 MDHEN and CDR2 SYDVKM. The CDR3 consists of 11 residues. This chain's CDR3 is CASSLKALEVF. The CDR3 bases are TGTGCCAGCAGTTTAAAGGCCTTGGAGGTCTTT.

The chain links TRBV6-2 or TRBV6-3 to TRBJ1-1; D is uncertain. CDR3 length equals 13 residues. V gave up 5 bases and J gave up 2 bases, with 9 bases separating them. The germline V gene has CDR1 MNHEY and CDR2 SVGEGT. The CDR3 DNA follows: TGTGCCAGCAGTCGACGTACTAACACTGAAGCTTTCTTT. It is translated as CASSRRTNTEAFF.

The chain couples TRBV19 to TRBJ2-3; D perhaps matches TRBD2 (7 bases). The V gene's germline CDR1 is LNHDA and CDR2 SQIVND (reference sequence). Trimming removed 4 bases from V and 7 bases from J, with 18 bases in between. CDR3 size: 15 residues. CDR3 residues: CASSNVRGARNTQYF. The CDR3 nucleotides read TGTGCCAGTAGTAACGTTCGGGGGGCTCGAAATACGCAGTATTTT.

The gene calls are TRBV6-5 and TRBJ1-5, with D unresolved. This CDR3 spans 16 amino acids. Germline V lookup: CDR1 MNHEY, CDR2 SVGAGI. V shed 4 bases and J shed 3 bases, with 16 bases lying between them. As DNA, the CDR3 is TGTGCCAGCAGTTCTACCCGAGCGGATACCAATCAGCCCCAGCATTTT. The encoded protein is CASSSTRADTNQPQHF.

The V and J genes are TRBV7-3 and TRBJ1-6; D is unresolved. CDR3 length equals 12 residues. Germline lookup yields CDR1 SGHTA and CDR2 FQGTGA. Between the trimmed V and J ends, which lost 3 bases and 7 bases, there was a span of 4 bases. The CDR3 bases are TGTGCCAGCAGCTTGGCGAATTCACCCCTCCACTTT. This sequence encodes CASSLANSPLHF.

The V call is TRBV5-1, the J call TRBJ2-2, with D possibly TRBD2 on 5 matching bases. The germline V and J ends were trimmed by 0 bases and 0 bases, with 6 bases remaining between them. Germline V gene sequence: CDR1 SGHRS, CDR2 YFSETQ. The CDR3 contains 15 residues. DNA of the CDR3: TGCGCCAGCAGCTTGGCAGCGGCGAACACCGGGGAGCTGTTTTTT. It encodes CASSLAAANTGELFF.

J is TRBJ1-2 and V is TRBV6-5, with D unclear. This CDR3 has 14 residues. V was clipped by 3 bases and J by 8 bases, with 16 bases between them. The germline V gene encodes CDR1 MNHEY and CDR2 SVGAGI. CDR3: CASSYGGPQWGYTF. CDR3 DNA sequence: TGTGCCAGCAGTTATGGCGGGCCGCAGTGGGGCTACACCTTC.

J is TRBJ1-2 and V is TRBV27; 7 bases are shared with TRBD1. This CDR3 is built from 15 residues. CDR1 is MNHEY and CDR2 is SMNVEV in the germline V gene (reference sequence). J gave up 0 bases and V 5 bases, and 6 bases lay outside the gene matches. CDR3 protein: CASSPDRVPNYGYTF. CDR3 in DNA: TGTGCCAGCAGTCCCGACAGGGTACCTAACTATGGCTACACCTTC.

The J gene is TRBJ2-3, the V gene TRBV18, with TRBD2 as a possible D gene (5 bases). V lost 3 bases to trimming and J lost 4 bases, with 8 bases between them. CDR1 is KGHSH and CDR2 is LQKENI in the germline V gene. The CDR3 sequence is 13 residues long. CDR3 DNA sequence: TGTGCCAGCTCACCTGGACTTTCAGATACGCAGTATTTT. Translation: CASSPGLSDTQYF.

The rearrangement uses TRBV19 and TRBJ1-1, with TRBD1 matching over 11 bases. The V segment lost 4 bases and the J segment 8 bases; nucleotides outside the gene matches: 3. Germline V gene sequence: CDR1 LNHDA, CDR2 SQIVND (reference sequence). The length of the CDR3 is 13 residues. CDR3 sequence (DNA): TGTGCCAGTAGTAAGGGACAGGGGGGAGAAGCTTTCTTT. Protein: CASSKGQGGEAFF.

The rearrangement uses TRBV19 and TRBJ1-2; 7 nucleotides agree with TRBD1. From germline, CDR1 is LNHDA and CDR2 SQIVND (reference sequence). V was pared by 11 bases and J by 4 bases, with 7 bases of the junction left unmatched. CDR3 length: 12 residues. The DNA of the CDR3 is TGTGCCCGGGGGGACAGAAGCTATGGCTACACCTTC. This translates into CARGDRSYGYTF.

The rearrangement joins TRBV6-5 to TRBJ2-1; TRBD2 matches 11 bases. Germline CDR1 is MNHEY and CDR2 is SVGAGI. The CDR3 totals 15 residues. Unmatched junction bases numbered 5, after V lost 6 bases and J lost 4 bases. CDR3 region: CASRKLAGVYNEQFF. CDR3 sequence (DNA): TGTGCCAGCAGAAAACTAGCGGGGGTTTACAATGAGCAGTTCTTC.

The chain combines TRBV5-1 with TRBJ2-7, with D perhaps TRBD2 (7 bases). This CDR3 region has 14 residues. V was pared by 4 bases and J by 6 bases, with 17 bases between. Germline CDR1 SGHRS, CDR2 YFSETQ. DNA of the CDR3: TGCGCCAGCAGCCCTCTTGGGGGGGCAGGCGAGCAGTACTTC. It yields the protein CASSPLGGAGEQYF.

The chain uses TRBV11-3 and TRBJ2-7; perhaps TRBD2 as D (6 bases). In germline, CDR1 is SGHNT, CDR2 YENEEA. The V gene lost 8 bases and the J gene lost 2 bases, with 16 bases spanning the gap. This CDR3 has 14 amino acids. CDR3 DNA sequence: TGTGCCAGCGCCCGGAGGGGCAAGCCCTACGAGCAGTACGTC. Its translation: CASARRGKPYEQYV.

The chain couples TRBV29-1 to TRBJ1-2, with a tentative D call TRBD1 (5 bases). Trimming cost V 3 bases and J 4 bases, with 15 bases left between them. Per the germline V gene, CDR1 is SQVTM and CDR2 is ANQGSEA. The CDR3 is made up of 14 amino acids. The CDR3 is CSVESGDDPYGYTF. The CDR3 DNA sequence: TGCAGCGTTGAGTCGGGGGACGATCCCTATGGCTACACCTTC.

The gene calls are TRBV7-2 and TRBJ1-1; perhaps TRBD1 as D (6 bases). Trimming took off 2 bases at V and 4 bases at J, with 8 bases between the two ends. The CDR3 sequence is 13 residues long. CDR1 is SGHTA, CDR2 FQGNSA, per germline. CDR3 DNA: TGTGCCAGCAGCTTACAGGGGCTCACTGAAGCTTTCTTT. This encodes CASSLQGLTEAFF.

The chain is built from TRBV2 and TRBJ1-2, with 9 bases fitting TRBD1. This CDR3 has 14 amino acids. The trim removed 2 bases at V and 8 bases at J, leaving 6 bases unmatched. The germline V gene encodes CDR1 SNHLY and CDR2 FYNNEI. The DNA for the CDR3 is TGTGCCAGCAGTGAATACGGACAGGGGAGAGGCTACACCTTC. This sequence encodes CASSEYGQGRGYTF.

The table lists this clone with a few counts. The chain carries TRBV5-4 and TRBJ2-1; 7 nucleotides align to TRBD1. There are 13 residues in the CDR3. The trim removed 2 bases at V and 10 bases at J, leaving 6 bases unmatched. Germline-derived CDR1 and CDR2 are SGHNT and YYREEE (reference sequence). The CDR3 coding sequence is TGTGCCAGCAGCTTCAACAGGGGCCAAGAGCAGTTCTTC. This gives the protein CASSFNRGQEQFF.